The 5 T cell receptor beta chains below all came from one sample that was sequenced in a study of blood T cell repertoires in COVID-19. Assay used: immunoSEQ multiplex PCR; TCRdb lists only in-frame clones, some missing. Here the sample spans about 490,000 clones, around 85% being singletons. The sequencing sample was made of peripheral blood. The source of these receptors is a human donor in a cohort sampled during active COVID-19.

The V call is TRBV7-3, the J call TRBJ2-3, with 12 bases lining up with TRBD1. V shed 0 bases and J 5 bases; nucleotides not matched to a gene: 9. Germline loops: CDR1 SGHTA, CDR2 FQGTGA. The CDR3 is made up of 18 amino acids. The CDR3 coding sequence is TGTGCCAGCAGCTTAACGTCTGCGGGACAGGGGGCGAGAGATACGCAGTATTTT. Its protein product is CASSLTSAGQGARDTQYF.

The J gene is TRBJ2-3, the V gene TRBV28, with 7 positions matching TRBD2. Unmatched junction bases numbered 14, after V lost 6 bases and J lost 2 bases. This CDR3 is 17 amino acids long. Germline V gives CDR1 MDHEN, CDR2 SYDVKM. The CDR3 is CASSPSGEGHPTDTQYF. DNA for the CDR3: TGTGCCAGCAGCCCCTCCGGGGAGGGTCATCCCACAGATACGCAGTATTTT.

The chain carries TRBV7-8 and TRBJ2-6, with D perhaps matching TRBD1 (6 bases). Between the trimmed V and J ends, which lost 5 bases and 1 base, there was a span of 18 bases. CDR3 length: 18 amino acids. CDR1 and CDR2 (germline): SGHVS, FQNEAQ. The CDR3 here is CASSQGQGFLSGANVLTF. The CDR3, as DNA: TGTGCCAGCAGCCAGGGGCAGGGGTTCCTGTCTGGGGCCAACGTCCTGACTTTC.

This chain uses TRBV3-1 (or the pseudogene TRBV3-2) with TRBJ2-2; 9 bases align to TRBD1. CDR1 and CDR2 (germline): LGHDT, YNNKEL (reference sequence). The ends lost 4 bases at V and 6 bases at J; junction bases unmatched: 6. The CDR3 is made up of 15 amino acids. The CDR3 bases are TGTGCCAGCAGCCCAGGGACAGGGCGGGCCGGGGAGCTGTTTTTT. It codes for CASSPGTGRAGELFF.

This clone was counted a single time. V usage is TRBV2 and J usage is TRBJ1-4; the D is unclear. Trimming stripped 6 bases from V and 4 bases from J, with 15 bases between. This CDR3 comprises 15 residues. Germline V gives CDR1 SNHLY, CDR2 FYNNEI. CDR3 sequence: CASRVLGQFNEKLFF. Here the CDR3 DNA reads TGTGCCAGCAGAGTTTTGGGCCAGTTTAATGAAAAACTGTTTTTT.